The subject of this entry is one T cell receptor (beta chain). Its antigen is not identified. The read ends 3 residues before the CDR3 terminus; that terminus is restored from the germline J gene. These data come from a study of Tregs in tolerant kidney transplant recipients. The CDR3 runs to 14 residues. V was trimmed by 1 base and J by 6 bases, leaving 13 bases between them. CDR1 is LNHDA and CDR2 is SQIVND in the germline V gene (reference sequence). Study-level results: For some patients, primers changed over time, blocking nucleotide-level comparison. Validation in larger populations is needed because few patients were studied.

Clones were read by immunoSEQ multiplex PCR, and TCRdb kept only the in-frame ones, dropping some. This listing includes under 40,000 clones. CD4+CD25+CD127- Tregs, CD4+CD25- non-Tregs, CD4 and CD8 cells were sorted. The receptor was isolated from a human donor who received a combined kidney and bone marrow transplant. The sequencing here drew on CD8+ T cells from blood, taken before the transplant. This chain connects TRBV19 to TRBJ2-7; perhaps TRBD1 as D (6 bases). CDR3 sequence reads: CASSIGEQGGEQYF. The sequenced CDR3 bases are TGTGCCAGTAGTATAGGGGAACAGGGCGGCGAG.